The rows below give T cell receptor beta chains drawn from one sample of a study of blood T cells in healthy people across ages. TCRdb re-called the 5' RACE reads through MiXCR, storing one row per CDR3 protein. The sample contains 1 million to 1.2 million distinct CDR3 sequences, roughly two fifths of which appear only once. The sample comprised blood. The receptor source for this set is a man aged 18 to 29 in good health. The CDR3 runs from the conserved cysteine through the conserved F or W. The D gene is left open where the match is weak. Clone sizes are given selectively: once, few, many, or a class where the clone is expanded.

size	V	D	J	length	CDR3	DNA
NA	TRBV5-1	NA	TRBJ1-2	14	CASSLDRSFYGYTF	TGCGCCAGCAGCTTGGACAGGTCCTTCTATGGCTACACCTTC
many	TRBV4-1	TRBD1	TRBJ1-2	14	CASSHRQGNYGYTF	TGCGCCAGCAGCCACAGACAGGGAAACTATGGCTACACCTTC
few	TRBV6-2/TRBV6-3	TRBD1	TRBJ2-4	14	CASNPGTGKNIQYF	TGTGCCAGCAACCCCGGGACAGGGAAAAACATTCAGTACTTC
many	TRBV11-1	NA	TRBJ2-4	13	CASSLYPHTEQYF	TGTGCCAGCAGCTTGTACCCGCATACGGAGCAGTACTTC
NA	TRBV19	NA	TRBJ2-5	16	CASSISPDSVQETQYF	TGTGCCAGTAGTATTTCCCCCGACAGCGTCCAAGAGACCCAGTACTTC
NA	TRBV9	TRBD2	TRBJ2-1	19	CASSPSGTSGGPNYNEQFF	TGTGCCAGCAGCCCCTCCGGGACTAGCGGGGGACCTAACTACAATGAGCAGTTCTTC
NA	TRBV2	NA	TRBJ2-4	13	CASIHRDRNIQYF	TGTGCCAGCATTCACAGGGATCGTAACATTCAGTACTTC
many	TRBV12-3/TRBV12-4	NA	TRBJ1-1	14	CASSFSGAGTEAFF	TGTGCCAGCAGTTTCTCGGGGGCCGGCACTGAAGCTTTCTTT
few	TRBV4-1	NA	TRBJ2-3	17	CASSQVSGASGTDTQYF	TGCGCCAGCAGCCAAGTTTCTGGGGCTAGCGGCACAGATACGCAGTATTTT
NA	TRBV12-3/TRBV12-4	NA	TRBJ2-3	16	CVSSPTGPYSTDTQYF	TGTGTCAGCAGCCCCACGGGGCCCTATAGCACAGATACGCAGTATTTT
NA	TRBV13	NA	TRBJ2-7	15	CASSLGGDFGYEQYF	TGTGCCAGCAGCTTAGGAGGGGACTTTGGGTACGAGCAGTACTTC
NA	TRBV6-5	NA	TRBJ2-1	14	CASSYSNVYNEQFF	TGTGCCAGCAGTTACTCCAACGTATACAATGAGCAGTTCTTC
NA	TRBV27	NA	TRBJ1-6	15	CASSLKGFQGSPLHF	TGTGCCAGCAGTTTAAAGGGATTTCAGGGATCACCCCTCCACTTT
few	TRBV20-1	NA	TRBJ2-5	15	CSARDKTGPRETQYF	TGCAGTGCTAGAGATAAAACAGGGCCCCGAGAGACCCAGTACTTC
few	TRBV20-1	TRBD1	TRBJ2-3	13	CSALGQGTDTQYF	TGCAGTGCCCTGGGACAGGGCACAGATACGCAGTATTTT
few	TRBV12-5	NA	TRBJ2-3	14	CASGPSGGTDTQYF	TGTGCTAGTGGCCCGTCCGGAGGCACAGATACGCAGTATTTT
NA	TRBV25-1	NA	TRBJ1-1	13	CASWGRVDTEAFF	TGTGCCAGCTGGGGCAGGGTGGACACTGAAGCTTTCTTT
few	TRBV20-1	TRBD2	TRBJ2-5	15	CSARRVAGAQETQYF	TGCAGTGCTCGACGTGTAGCGGGGGCCCAAGAGACCCAGTACTTC
NA	TRBV6-1	NA	TRBJ1-1	13	CASSEAVGREAFF	TGTGCCAGCAGTGAAGCGGTAGGTCGCGAAGCTTTCTTT
NA	TRBV5-1	NA	TRBJ2-3	14	CASSLEGIADTQYF	TGCGCCAGCAGCTTGGAGGGGATTGCAGATACGCAGTATTTT
few	TRBV21-1	NA	TRBJ1-2	13	CASSQNSEYGYTF	TGTGCCAGCAGCCAAAATTCCGAGTATGGCTACACCTTC
NA	TRBV9	NA	TRBJ1-1	13	CASSDIRNTEAFF	TGTGCCAGCAGCGACATACGGAACACTGAAGCTTTCTTT
NA	TRBV12-3/TRBV12-4	TRBD2	TRBJ2-3	16	CASSPPTSTSTDTQYF	TGTGCCAGCAGTCCGCCGACTAGCACAAGCACAGATACGCAGTATTTT
few	TRBV27	NA	TRBJ1-4	13	CASSFSKGEKLFF	TGTGCCAGCAGTTTTTCCAAAGGAGAAAAACTGTTTTTT
once	TRBV29-1	NA	TRBJ1-1	13	CSVEYRPNTEAFF	TGCAGCGTTGAATACAGGCCCAACACTGAAGCTTTCTTT
NA	TRBV20-1	TRBD1	TRBJ1-4	15	CSARDEGAVNEKLFF	TGCAGTGCTAGAGATGAGGGGGCCGTTAATGAAAAACTGTTTTTT
NA	TRBV6-6	TRBD2	TRBJ2-5	16	CASSSDGTSFLGTQYF	TGTGCCAGCAGTTCCGACGGGACTAGCTTCTTAGGGACCCAGTACTTC
NA	TRBV6-2/TRBV6-3	NA	TRBJ1-2	14	CASTRDGANYGYTF	TGTGCCAGCACCCGGGACGGAGCTAACTATGGCTACACCTTC
NA	TRBV7-2	NA	TRBJ2-3	16	CASSPGGVRSTDTQYF	TGTGCCAGCAGCCCCGGGGGTGTGCGTAGCACAGATACGCAGTATTTT
many	TRBV29-1	NA	TRBJ2-1	14	CSVDRQGIGNEQFF	TGCAGCGTTGATCGGCAGGGAATCGGCAATGAGCAGTTCTTC
NA	TRBV20-1	TRBD1	TRBJ1-2	13	CSASDGTVYGYTF	TGCAGTGCTAGCGACGGGACAGTCTATGGCTACACCTTC
few	TRBV20-1	NA	TRBJ1-2	14	CSARGSGFGYGYTF	TGCAGTGCTAGGGGGTCCGGGTTCGGCTATGGCTACACCTTC
few	TRBV20-1	NA	TRBJ2-7	12	CSVAGAYNEQYF	TGCAGTGTGGCAGGAGCTTACAATGAGCAGTACTTC
NA	TRBV30	NA	TRBJ2-7	15	CAWKRETGWSYEQYF	TGTGCCTGGAAACGGGAAACAGGGTGGTCCTACGAGCAGTACTTC
few	TRBV29-1	NA	TRBJ1-5	13	CSVAPGLNQPQHF	TGCAGCGTTGCCCCGGGCCTTAATCAGCCCCAGCATTTT
NA	TRBV7-2	NA	TRBJ2-1	14	CASSFQQDNNEQFF	TGTGCCAGCAGCTTCCAACAGGACAACAATGAGCAGTTCTTC
NA	TRBV20-1	NA	TRBJ1-1	12	CRVVRGDTEAFF	TGCAGGGTAGTACGGGGTGACACTGAAGCTTTCTTT